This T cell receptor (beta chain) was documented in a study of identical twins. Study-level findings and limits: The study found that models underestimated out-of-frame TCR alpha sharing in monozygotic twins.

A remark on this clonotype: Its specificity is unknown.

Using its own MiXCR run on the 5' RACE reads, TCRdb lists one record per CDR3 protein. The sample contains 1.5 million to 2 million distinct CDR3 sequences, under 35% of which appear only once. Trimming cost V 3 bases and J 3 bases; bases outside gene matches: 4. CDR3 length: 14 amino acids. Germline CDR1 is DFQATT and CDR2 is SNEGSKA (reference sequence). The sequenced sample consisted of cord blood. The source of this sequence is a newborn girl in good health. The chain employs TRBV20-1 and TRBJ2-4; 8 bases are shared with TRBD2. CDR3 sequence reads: CSASPGGGKNIQYF. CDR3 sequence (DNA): TGCAGTGCTAGCCCCGGGGGGGGCAAAAACATTCAGTACTTC.